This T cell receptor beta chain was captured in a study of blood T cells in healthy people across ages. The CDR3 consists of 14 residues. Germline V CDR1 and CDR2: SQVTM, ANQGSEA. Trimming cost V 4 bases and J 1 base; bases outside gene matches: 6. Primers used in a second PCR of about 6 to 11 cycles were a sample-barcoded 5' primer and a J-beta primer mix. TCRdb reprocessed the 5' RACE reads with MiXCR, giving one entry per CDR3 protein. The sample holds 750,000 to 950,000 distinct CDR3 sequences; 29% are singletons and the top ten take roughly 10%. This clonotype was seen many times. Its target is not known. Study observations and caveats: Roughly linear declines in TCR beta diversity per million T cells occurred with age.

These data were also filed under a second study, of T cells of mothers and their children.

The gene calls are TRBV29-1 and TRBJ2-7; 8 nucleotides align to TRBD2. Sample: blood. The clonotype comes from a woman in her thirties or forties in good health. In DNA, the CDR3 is TGCAGCGTTGTTCTGGCGGGGGGTTCCTACGAGCAGTACTTC. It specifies CSVVLAGGSYEQYF.